This T cell receptor (beta chain) was sequenced during a study of blood T cell repertoires in COVID-19. Study at large: Spain, Italy and the United States supplied samples that represented acute and convalescent COVID-19.

V lost 5 bases to trimming and J lost 8 bases; unmatched junction nucleotides: 13. The CDR3 contains 15 residues. Per the germline V gene, CDR1 is MDHEN and CDR2 is SYDVKM. In the study's own analysis: Reference gene primer amplification in the assay estimated nucleated cell counts. TCRdb keeps only in-frame clones here, not all; method: immunoSEQ multiplex PCR. Clone size and V and J calls were adopted from that table, with D and trimming inferred from the DNA. The sample holds roughly 100,000 clones, 80% to 95% seen once. The table lists this clone with a count of one. V is TRBV28 and J is TRBJ1-2; 8 nucleotides line up with TRBD1. The clonotype originates from a man younger than 30 with COVID-19, enrolled during active disease. The sample taken for sequencing was peripheral blood. In DNA form, the CDR3 reads TGTGCCAGCAGTGGACAGGGAGACTTTCTGCGGGGCTACACCTTC. This gives the protein CASSGQGDFLRGYTF.